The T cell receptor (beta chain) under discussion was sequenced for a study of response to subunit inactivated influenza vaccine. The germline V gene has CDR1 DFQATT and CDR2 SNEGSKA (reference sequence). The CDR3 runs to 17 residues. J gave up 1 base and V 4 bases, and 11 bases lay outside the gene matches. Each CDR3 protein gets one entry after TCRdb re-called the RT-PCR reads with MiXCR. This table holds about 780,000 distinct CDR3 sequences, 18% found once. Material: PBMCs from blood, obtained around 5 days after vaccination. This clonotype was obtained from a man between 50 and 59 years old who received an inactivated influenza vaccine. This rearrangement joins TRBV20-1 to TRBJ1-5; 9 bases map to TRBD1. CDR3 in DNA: TGCAGTGCTAACCGGGACAGGGAGTTTTGGAGCAATCAGCCCCAGCATTTT. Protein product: CSANRDREFWSNQPQHF.